These 11 T cell receptor beta chains came from one sample sequenced in a study of somatic mutations in cytotoxic T cells in rheumatoid arthritis. Libraries were prepared by immunoSEQ multiplex PCR; TCRdb keeps only in-frame clonotypes and omits some of them. The data show about 26,000 clones, 82% seen once. What was sequenced was CD8+ T cells sorted from blood. These receptors were obtained from a man aged 45-65 years in good health.

The genes are TRBV10-3 and TRBJ2-5, with 11 bases aligning to TRBD2. CDR3 length: 18 residues. CDR1 and CDR2 from the germline V gene are ENHRY and SYGVKD. J lost 4 bases, V lost 0 bases, and 10 bases had no gene match. CDR3 protein: CAISESRLLAGAGETQYF. The CDR3 region has the DNA TGTGCCATCAGTGAGTCGAGGTTACTAGCGGGAGCCGGAGAGACCCAGTACTTC.

The chain has TRBV10-3 and TRBJ2-1, with TRBD2 as a possible D gene (6 bases). Germline V gene data show CDR1 as ENHRY and CDR2 as SYGVKD. CDR3 length: 15 amino acids. Trimming shortened V by 3 bases and J by 5 bases, and 14 bases separated the two germline ends. The CDR3 spells CAISELGGKNNEQFF. For the CDR3, the DNA is TGTGCCATCAGTGAACTGGGGGGAAAAAACAATGAGCAGTTCTTC.

The rearrangement links TRBV5-4 to TRBJ2-6; TRBD2 is a possible D gene (6 bases). V was trimmed by 0 bases and J by 0 bases, leaving 16 bases between them. The CDR3 length is 19 residues. Germline V gene data show CDR1 as SGHNT and CDR2 as YYREEE (reference sequence). The CDR3 DNA follows: TGTGCCAGCAGCTTGGCCCTCGGGGGAGAGAGCTCTGGGGCCAACGTCCTGACTTTC. It codes for CASSLALGGESSGANVLTF.

The rearrangement joins TRBV28 to TRBJ1-1; D gene unclear. Trimming removed 2 bases at V and 1 base at J, with 11 bases between. CDR3 length: 15 amino acids. Germline CDR1 is MDHEN and CDR2 is SYDVKM. The CDR3 loop reads CASSLRLTANTEAFF. CDR3 in DNA: TGTGCCAGCAGTTTACGCCTAACAGCGAACACTGAAGCTTTCTTT.

This clone was counted a few times. The chain combines TRBV27 with TRBJ2-7; D may correspond to TRBD1 or TRBD2 (6 bases each). The germline gives CDR1 MNHEY, CDR2 SMNVEV (reference sequence). V lost 8 bases, J lost 4 bases, and 18 bases lay in between. The CDR3 contains 14 residues. The chain's CDR3 is CASRQSGARYEQYF. For the CDR3, the DNA is TGTGCCAGCCGGCAATCGGGGGCGCGTTACGAGCAGTACTTC.

This chain joins TRBV2 and TRBJ2-1; D is ambiguous. Trimming took 5 bases from V and 0 from J, leaving 5 bases between them. Germline CDR1 and CDR2: SNHLY and FYNNEI. The CDR3 consists of 13 residues. The CDR3 coding sequence is TGTGCCAGCAGTACGTACTCCTACAATGAGCAGTTCTTC. This codes for CASSTYSYNEQFF.

The rearrangement uses TRBV25-1 and TRBJ2-1; maybe TRBD2 (6 bases). This CDR3 is 13 amino acids long. CDR1 and CDR2 (germline): MGHDK, SYGVNS. With 5 bases removed from V and 1 base from J, the gap between germline ends came to 6 bases. The CDR3 loop reads CASSRGSYNEQFF. CDR3 sequence (DNA): TGTGCCAGCAGTCGGGGGTCCTACAATGAGCAGTTCTTC.

The chain has TRBV13 and TRBJ1-4; D call uncertain. This CDR3 region has 12 residues. The V and J ends lost 7 bases and 5 bases respectively, with 8 bases between them. Germline loops: CDR1 PRHDT, CDR2 FYEKMQ (reference sequence). The DNA of the CDR3 is TGTGCCAGCACCTTTGGAAATGAAAAACTGTTTTTT. Translation gives CASTFGNEKLFF.

The rearrangement links TRBV27 to TRBJ1-5; maybe TRBD1 (5 bases). Germline V gives CDR1 MNHEY, CDR2 SMNVEV (reference sequence). The CDR3 consists of 14 residues. V lost 2 bases and J 6 bases, leaving 11 bases between the germline ends. The CDR3 spells CASSLRRGSQPQHF. CDR3 bases: TGTGCCAGCAGTTTAAGGAGGGGCAGTCAGCCCCAGCATTTT.

J is TRBJ1-2 and V is TRBV5-1; 7 bases are shared with TRBD1. CDR3 length: 15 amino acids. Trimming took 3 bases from V and 4 from J; bases not matched to a gene: 9. Germline CDR1 reads SGHRS; CDR2 reads YFSETQ. CDR3 nucleotides: TGCGCCAGCAGCTCCTCCCGGGACAGCTCCTATGGCTACACCTTC. Amino acid sequence: CASSSSRDSSYGYTF.

This clone was found a few times. The chain links TRBV7-8 to TRBJ2-5, with D unclear. The CDR3 contains 14 residues. The germline CDR1 and CDR2 sequences are SGHVS and FQNEAQ. V was trimmed by 1 base and J by 9 bases, leaving 15 bases between them. The CDR3 loop reads CASSLEGESAAQYF. The DNA of the CDR3 is TGTGCCAGCAGCTTAGAGGGCGAGAGTGCAGCCCAGTACTTC.